This TCR beta chain was found in a study of CD8+ T cells in alopecia areata. A FACSAria was used to sort CD4+ and CD8+ T cells. These cells came from PBMCs. This clone was seen only once. Its antigen is not known. Findings and caveats of the study: Scalp repertoires also include resident alphabeta T cells from normal skin. Affected scalp, especially in alopecia totalis/universalis, had a higher clonality than normal scalp did. Researchers reported that TCR sharing among patients proved less clear than in mice, possibly HLA-linked.

Extracted from the samples, RNA was reverse transcribed into cDNA to serve as the sequencing template. TCRdb's copy holds only in-frame clones and misses some; the assay was immunoSEQ multiplex PCR. The data contain some 200,000 clones, roughly three fifths of them singletons. The CDR3 length is 11 residues. Germline V gene lookup returns CDR1 MDHEN and CDR2 SYDVKM. The V end lost 3 bases, the J end lost 9 bases, and 3 bases lay between the germline ends. The sample consisted of CD8+ T cells sorted from blood. The receptor comes from a human donor in good health. The V call is TRBV28, the J call TRBJ1-6; D gene uncertain. In DNA form, the CDR3 reads TGTGCCAGCAGTTTTGGTTCACCCCTCCACTTT. Translation gives CASSFGSPLHF. The full variable domain, rest sourced from reference TRBV28 and TRBJ1-6, is DVKVTQSSRYLVKRTGEKVFLECVQDMDHENMFWYRQDPGLGLRLIYFSYDVKMKEKGDIPEGYSVSREKKERFSLILESASTNQTSMYLCASSFGSPLHFGNGTRLTVT.